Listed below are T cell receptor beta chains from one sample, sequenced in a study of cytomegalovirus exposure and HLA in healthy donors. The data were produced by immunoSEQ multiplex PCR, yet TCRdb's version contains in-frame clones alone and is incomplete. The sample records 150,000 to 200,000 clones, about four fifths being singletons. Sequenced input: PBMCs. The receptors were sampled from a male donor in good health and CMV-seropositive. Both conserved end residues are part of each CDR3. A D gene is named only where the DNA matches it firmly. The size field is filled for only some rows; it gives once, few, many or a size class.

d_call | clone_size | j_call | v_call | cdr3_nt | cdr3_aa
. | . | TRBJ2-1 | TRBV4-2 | TGTGCCAGCAGCCTACAGGGACCCCAATCCTACAATGAGCAGTTCTTC | CASSLQGPQSYNEQFF
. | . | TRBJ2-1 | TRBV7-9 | TGTGCCAGCAGCCTAAACAATGAGCAGTTCTTC | CASSLNNEQFF
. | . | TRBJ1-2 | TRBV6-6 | TGTGCCAGCAGGCCCGCGAGGATTGGCTACACCTTC | CASRPARIGYTF
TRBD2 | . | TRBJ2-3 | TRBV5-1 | TGCGCCAGCAGCCCGGGACTAGCGGGGGAAGATACGCAGTATTTT | CASSPGLAGEDTQYF
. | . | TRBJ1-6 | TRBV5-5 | TGTGCCAGCAGCTTGGATGGGGGCTGGGGTTCACCCCTCCACTTT | CASSLDGGWGSPLHF
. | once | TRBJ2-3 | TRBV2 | TGTGCCAGCAGGGGCGGGATCCTCACAGATACGCAGTATTTT | CASRGGILTDTQYF
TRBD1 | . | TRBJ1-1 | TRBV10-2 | TGCGCCACCGAGGACAGGGGGAACACTGAAGCTTTCTTT | CATEDRGNTEAFF
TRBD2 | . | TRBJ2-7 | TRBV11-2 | TGTGCCAGCAGCGTACTAGCGATCGAGCAGTACTTC | CASSVLAIEQYF
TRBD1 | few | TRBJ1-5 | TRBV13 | TGTGCCAGCAGCTTAGGGGTTGGACAGGGAAATCAGCCCCAGCATTTT | CASSLGVGQGNQPQHF
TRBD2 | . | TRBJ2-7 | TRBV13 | TGTGCCAGCAGCATCGGGAGCGGGGACTACGAGCAGTACTTC | CASSIGSGDYEQYF
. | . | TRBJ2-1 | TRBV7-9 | TGTGCCAGCAGCTTAGTACTAGCCCTCAATGAGCAGTTCTTC | CASSLVLALNEQFF
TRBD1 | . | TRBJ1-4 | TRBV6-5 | TGTGCCAGCAGGACAGGGAAGTCTGGTGAAAAACTGTTTTTT | CASRTGKSGEKLFF
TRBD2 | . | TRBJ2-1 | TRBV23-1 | TGCGCCAGCAGTCAATCGGCCCTAGCGGGGGGGCAGTCTCCTAGCTCCTACAATGAGCAGTTCTTC | CASSQSALAGGQSPSSYNEQFF
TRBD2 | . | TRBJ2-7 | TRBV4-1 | TGCGCCAGCAGCCAGGGAGGAACTAGCGGGGCCGACGAGCAGTACTTC | CASSQGGTSGADEQYF
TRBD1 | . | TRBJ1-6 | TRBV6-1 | TGTGCCAGCAGTGACCGGGGACAGTTTAATTCACCCCTCCACTTT | CASSDRGQFNSPLHF
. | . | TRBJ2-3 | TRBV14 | TGTGCCAGCAGCCAAGATATCCTAGCAATCCCAGATACGCAGTATTTT | CASSQDILAIPDTQYF
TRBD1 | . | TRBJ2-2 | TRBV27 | TGTGCCAGCGGGGCAGGGGGCCCCGGGGAGCTGTTTTTT | CASGAGGPGELFF
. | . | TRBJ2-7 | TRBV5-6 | TGTGCCAGCAGGGGCAGGGGAAAGAGCTACGAGCAGTACTTC | CASRGRGKSYEQYF
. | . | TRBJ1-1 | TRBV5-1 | TGCGCCAGCAGCTCGAGCGCAGGGTCGTCTATGAACACTGAAGCTTTCTTT | CASSSSAGSSMNTEAFF
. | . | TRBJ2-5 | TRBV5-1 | TGCGCCAGCAGCCCCGGACTGGATATGTACCAAGAGACCCAGTACTTC | CASSPGLDMYQETQYF
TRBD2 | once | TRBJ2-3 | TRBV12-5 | TGTGCTAGTGGTTTAGGCGGGGGGGCCCCCGATACGCAGTATTTT | CASGLGGGAPDTQYF
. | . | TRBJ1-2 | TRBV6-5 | TGTGCCAGCAGTTACTCGAGGGCGGCAGGCTTCTATGGCTACACCTTC | CASSYSRAAGFYGYTF
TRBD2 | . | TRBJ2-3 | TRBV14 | TGTGCCAGCAGCCAATATGGACTAGCGGGGGACACAGATACGCAGTATTTT | CASSQYGLAGDTDTQYF
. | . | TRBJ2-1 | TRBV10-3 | TGTGCCATCGCGAGGGACAATGAGCAGTTCTTC | CAIARDNEQFF